The entry below gives a single TCR beta chain sequence along with its context. The antigen it binds to is not known. Within one base of it there is no much larger clone, and no base qualities were kept. Receptor libraries were prepared by the immunoSEQ multiplex PCR assay. The multiplex PCR relied on a mix of 60 forward primers for TCR Vbeta segments and 13 reverse primers for TCR Jbeta segments. The CDR3 region of rearranged TCR beta genes was amplified from genomic DNA by a multiplex PCR assay. Amplified TCR beta libraries were sequenced as 87-base-pair reads on the Illumina HiSeq System. In the paper's pipeline: Across the 666 repertoires, a later analysis counted tens of millions of unique TCR beta chains, some 11 million of which were shared by at least two donors. Raw reads were error-corrected and collapsed into unique sequences with a nearest-neighbor algorithm that merged closely related sequences to remove PCR and sequencing errors. V, D and J gene segments were assigned by aligning CDR3 sequences to IMGT reference sequences. For a sequence to be retained, a match of at least six nucleotides to both a V gene segment and a J gene segment was required. A rearrangement counted as productive if the CDR3 had no stop codons and remained in frame with V and J, and every other rearrangement counted as non-productive. CDR3 was defined according to IMGT convention as the region running from the second conserved V-encoded cysteine to the conserved J-encoded phenylalanine. In an earlier analysis of around 640 of the donors, sequences lacking an unambiguous match to a single V gene segment were excluded. An earlier analysis of over 450 of the donors classified V segments as functional when productive rearrangements were above 56.7% and as segregating when the standard deviation between donors was above 5%. A statistical classification framework was built to diagnose cytomegalovirus status from the catalog of TCR beta chain sequences. In a later analysis, TCR nucleotide sequences were compared against IMGT/GENE-DB human TR gene sequences so that V and J genes could be assigned. The TCRdist pipeline was used in a later analysis to assign CDR3 sequences and most-parsimonious VDJ recombination scenarios. In a later analysis, each TCR beta chain was defined by its CDR3 amino acid sequence together with its V-gene family, and reads lacking a unique V-gene family were excluded. A later analysis removed 592 highly shared, low-generation-probability nucleotide sequences to deal with suspected cross-contamination and a sequencing artifact. In a later analysis, a clonal expansion index for each public chain was calculated from normalized within-repertoire ranks of inferred template counts. A later analysis computed generation probabilities with a VDJ recombination model fitted to out-of-frame rearrangements, and checked the results against IGoR. Hypergeometric tests were used in a later analysis to score TCR-TCR, TCR-HLA and TCR-CMV co-occurrence, with a repertoire-size bias correction applied to the TCR pairs. A later analysis estimated false discovery rates by permuting HLA or CMV assignments 20 times. In a later analysis, co-occurring TCRs were grouped using DBSCAN, and TCRdist sequence similarity was added for clustering within HLA-allele-positive subsets. For co-occurrence clustering, repertoires with fewer than 30,000 or more than 120,000 public chains were excluded, along with 4 to 6 repertoires with anomalous nucleotide sharing. TCRdb took this table from immuneACCESS and kept in-frame rearrangements with V and J called. Such tables lack part of the clones; where checked against another copy, unresolved V genes explain under half of the gap, and the rest is unexplained. V and J calls and clone size are as listed in that table; D and trimming were resolved from the DNA. The sample data list fewer than 25,000 clones, and about 78% of these were observed just once. 7.4% of the sample lies in the top ten.

The data are from a study of cytomegalovirus exposure and HLA in healthy donors (dated by TCRdb to about 2017). Background on the whole study: An earlier analysis of several hundred of the donors reported approximately 280 Gb of sequence data and 95 million to 130 million unique TCR beta sequences obtained from roughly 170 million T cells. The aim of the study was to test whether cataloging public T cell receptors could identify signatures of past pathogen exposure. Donor age, sex, ethnicity and CMV serostatus were compiled alongside the repertoire data. On average, roughly 250,000 unique TCR beta nucleotide sequences were sequenced per donor among about 400 genotyped donors of the cohort, with about 17% of those sequences being non-productive. The later analysis used no new phenotypic data to find candidate immune exposures, relying instead on TCR beta sequences and their occurrence across donors. Around 320 gigabases of sequencing data and around 87 million unique TCR sequences were included in an early release covering around 600 HLA-typed donors. A separate validation cohort of roughly 130 different subjects was used in addition to the approximately 670-subject first cohort. Every repertoire in the discovery cohort had been generated on one and the same sequencing platform. To decide whether each TCR beta V gene segment behaved as functional or pseudogenic, an earlier analysis of some 600 of the donors relied on high-throughput TCR beta sequencing. A later analysis re-analyzed previously published TCR beta repertoires from hundreds of donors and added high-resolution HLA genotyping to study TCR occurrence patterns. A later genetic analysis took genome-wide SNP genotypes for about 55% of the 666 donors and used that subset as a discovery cohort. The T cell repertoires of roughly 660 subjects were profiled by immunosequencing and related to cytomegalovirus serostatus. Four to six DR-DQ haplotypes were handled as single units for association and clustering because linkage in the cohort was strong. Class I and class II HLA loci were covered by the typing at four-digit resolution. The study combined high-throughput TCR immunosequencing, statistical association of individual TCRs with disease status, and machine learning to predict cytomegalovirus infection status. The genetic ancestry cluster associated with self-reported Caucasian donors included around four fifths of the 350 to 500 genotyped donors. Typing coverage differed by locus: A, B, C, DRB1 and DQB1 were typed in roughly 620-640 donors, DQA1 in about 500, DPA1 in 600 to 610, and DPB1 in 400 to 480.

The paper as a whole reports these results and caveats: At a false discovery rate of 0.05, a later analysis linked approximately 18,000 TCR beta sequences to specific HLA alleles. The authors suggested that the approach could potentially be extended to other disease states and immunological phenotypes. In an earlier analysis of 500 to 650 of the donors, most TCR beta V segments appeared in productive rearrangements about 87% or about 30% of the time, broadly matching IMGT annotations. Correlated functional status among segregating V segments might be attributable to linkage disequilibrium, but an unknown experimental factor could not be ruled out. Strong co-occurrence of HLA alleles, especially DR and DQ, made assigning TCR associations to individual alleles difficult. Most TCR sequences were observed very rarely across donors, whereas some public TCRs were present in many individuals. The classifier was reported to diagnose cytomegalovirus status with high specificity and sensitivity in both the original cohort and the validation cohort. An association between a missense DCLRE1C variant and V-gene and J-gene trimming of TCR beta chains was found in a later genetic analysis and replicated in an independent cohort. A total of about 150 TCR beta chains were listed by the study as associated with cytomegalovirus. Some IMGT-functional V segments, including TRBV6-2 and TRBV6-3, could not be told apart with the 87-base-pair reads, so those segments were excluded. The sequencing pipeline was judged likely to have produced a cluster of highly shared sequence variants as a technical artifact. For the cohort, immune exposure information was limited to CMV serostatus. Only TCR beta chains were sequenced in this cohort, and the absence of alpha or paired-chain data limited detectable features. A further reported finding was that TCR beta sequences accurately predicted the HLA-A and HLA-B alleles for most subjects in the first cohort. According to a later analysis, TCR association rates differed among HLA loci, with DRB1 alleles showing the most associated TCRs and HLA-C alleles showing the fewest. A later analysis reported that several top co-occurrence clusters appeared linked to parvovirus B19, influenza, CMV and Epstein-Barr virus. Roughly uniform sequencing depth across donors was assumed in presence/absence analyses, although this assumption may not hold. According to a later genetic analysis, donors in an Asian-associated ancestry cluster had fewer N-insertions in productive TCRs than the approximately 670-donor mean. Because HLA typing was missing for some donors at each locus, association tests included only the typed subset. A later analysis found that HLA-associated TCR beta chains were more clonally expanded and had lower generation probabilities than equally common non-associated chains. Because counts were too low, about 15 rarely observed V segments, including chromosome 9 orphons, were left out of the earlier analysis of 500 to 650 of the donors. In vitro tests confirmed that a few of the cytomegalovirus-associated TCR beta chains recognize cytomegalovirus antigens. In a later analysis, most CMV-associated TCR beta chains were found to appear HLA-restricted, with HLA associations seemingly driven largely by CMV exposure.

Trimming costs V 6 bases and J 0 bases, and their ends lie 19 bases apart. CDR1 is given as LNHDA and CDR2 as SQIVND, both from the germline V gene (reference sequence). The CDR3 measures 17 amino acids from cysteine to phenylalanine. The retained sequence is limited to the CDR3, 51 bases, with the frame set at the first base. The cohort was made up of approximately 670 healthy bone marrow donors. All cohort members were sampled while nominally healthy, although unrecorded immune exposures were likely present. The donor was CMV seronegative and belonged to the group of 350 or so seronegative cohort members. Each donor provided a peripheral blood sample, and peripheral blood mononuclear cells were used for TCR beta sequencing. Genomic DNA extraction from the blood cell samples was performed with the Qiagen DNeasy Blood Extraction Kit.

The receptor comes from a man between 60 and 75 years old in good health and CMV-seronegative. The chain is made from TRBV19 and TRBJ2-3; the D region possibly corresponds to TRBD2 (6 bases align). Sequenced input: PBMCs. CDR3 region: CASSYTRGSGSTDTQYF. The DNA sequence is as follows: TGTGCCAGTAGCTACACGCGGGGTAGCGGAAGCACAGATACGCAGTATTTT.